The 14 T cell receptor beta chains below all came from one sample that was sequenced in a study of cytomegalovirus exposure and HLA in healthy donors. PCR used 60 Vbeta primers and 13 Jbeta primers. Assay: immunoSEQ multiplex PCR; the TCRdb copy retains only in-frame clones and omits some. The data hold about 140,000 clones, with approximately 78% observed a single time. The material sequenced was PBMCs. These receptors originate from a woman younger than 30 in good health and CMV-seropositive.

DNA for the CDR3: TGTGCCAGCAGCTCCCTGACTAGCGAAACTTACAATGAGCAGTTCTTC. This encodes CASSSLTSETYNEQFF. The rearrangement uses TRBV7-2 and TRBJ2-1; 8 bases agree with TRBD2. Germline CDR1 is SGHTA and CDR2 is FQGNSA. The CDR3 runs to 16 residues. Unmatched junction bases numbered 9, after V lost 4 bases and J lost 4 bases.

The rearrangement joins TRBV6-5 to TRBJ1-6; D gene unclear. The germline gives CDR1 MNHEY, CDR2 SVGAGI. Trimming shortened V by 6 bases and J by 8 bases, and 14 bases separated the two germline ends. This CDR3 is built from 14 residues. CDR3 nucleotides: TGTGCCAGCAGCCTAGTTCGGGAGTATTCACCCCTCCACTTT. This translates into CASSLVREYSPLHF.

This clone was seen just once. The chain is built from TRBV7-9 and TRBJ2-3, with D possibly being TRBD2 (6 bases). This CDR3 spans 15 amino acids. The V gene lost 5 bases and the J gene lost 4 bases, with 16 bases spanning the gap. Looked up from germline, CDR1 is SEHNR and CDR2 is FQNEAQ (reference sequence). The CDR3 loop is CASSPPGGEADTQYF. The CDR3, as DNA: TGTGCCAGCAGCCCCCCTGGAGGGGAGGCAGATACGCAGTATTTT.

The chain uses TRBV6-6 and TRBJ1-1; 10 nucleotides agree with TRBD1. CDR1 is MNHNY, CDR2 SVGAGI, per germline (reference sequence). The CDR3 totals 15 residues. V shed 7 bases and J 4 bases; nucleotides not matched to a gene: 9. The chain's CDR3 is CASTPRQGATTEAFF. In nucleotides, the CDR3 is TGTGCCAGCACTCCCAGACAGGGGGCGACCACTGAAGCTTTCTTT.

The chain carries TRBV9 and TRBJ2-1, with TRBD2 matching 7 bases. The length of the CDR3 is 16 residues. CDR1 is SGDLS and CDR2 is YYNGEE in the germline V gene. Trimming at V came to 3 bases and at J to 5 bases, leaving 11 bases not matched to a gene. The chain's CDR3 is CASSAGPSGGDNEQFF. CDR3 DNA: TGTGCCAGCAGCGCGGGTCCTAGCGGTGGGGACAATGAGCAGTTCTTC.

The genes are TRBV19 and TRBJ2-2; TRBD1 agrees at 9 bases. Germline lookup yields CDR1 LNHDA and CDR2 SQIVND (reference sequence). V dropped 7 bases and J dropped 4; count of bases not matched to a gene: 7. CDR3 length: 15 amino acids. CDR3 nucleotide sequence: TGTGCCAGTAAGCCGGGACAGGGTGGCACCGGGGAGCTGTTTTTT. Residues: CASKPGQGGTGELFF.

This chain connects TRBV29-1 to TRBJ1-1; 8 nucleotides align to TRBD1. The length of the CDR3 is 15 residues. V was clipped by 7 bases and J by 0 bases; unmatched bases: 10. CDR1 and CDR2 from the germline V gene are SQVTM and ANQGSEA. CDR3 coding DNA: TGCAGCGCCGACATGGGACAGGTGATGAACACTGAAGCTTTCTTT. It specifies CSADMGQVMNTEAFF.

The V call is TRBV18, the J call TRBJ2-7; 8 bases map to TRBD1. Losses at the gene ends were 6 bases for V and 2 bases for J; bases not matched to a gene: 3. From germline, CDR1 is KGHSH and CDR2 LQKENI. The CDR3 spans 13 residues. DNA of the CDR3: TGTGCCAGCTCCCTACAGGGGGCCTACGAGCAGTACTTC. Residues: CASSLQGAYEQYF.

V gene TRBV18 combines with J gene TRBJ2-2, with 7 bases fitting TRBD2. This CDR3 contains 15 residues. CDR1 and CDR2 (germline): KGHSH, LQKENI. The V gene end was trimmed by 8 bases and the J gene end by 8 bases; junction bases not matched to a gene: 14. CDR3: CASASPRTSAGELFF. The DNA of the CDR3 is TGTGCCAGCGCGTCGCCGAGGACTAGTGCTGGGGAGCTGTTTTTT.

CDR3 nucleotide sequence: TGTGCCAGCAGCTTAGAGCTCGGTCGGGACACCCACCCAAATGAGCAGTTCTTC. This sequence encodes CASSLELGRDTHPNEQFF. This sequence joins TRBV11-2 and TRBJ2-1, with a tentative D call TRBD1 (6 bases). The ends were cut back, 0 bases at V and 7 bases at J, with 22 bases in the middle. This CDR3 has 18 amino acids. Germline CDR1 and CDR2: SGHAT and FQNNGV.

This clone was seen a few times. The chain combines TRBV7-2 with TRBJ1-4, with TRBD1 identical over 7 bases. V was clipped by 5 bases and J by 5 bases; unmatched bases: 8. This CDR3 spans 15 amino acids. CDR1 SGHTA and CDR2 FQGNSA come from the germline V gene. The chain's CDR3 is CASSPKTGSNEKLFF. The CDR3 DNA is TGTGCCAGCAGCCCAAAGACAGGGTCCAATGAAAAACTGTTTTTT.

This sequence joins TRBV19 and TRBJ2-3, with D maybe TRBD1 (6 bases). This CDR3 spans 14 amino acids. From germline, CDR1 is LNHDA and CDR2 SQIVND (reference sequence). V shed 9 bases and J shed 1 base, with 14 bases lying between them. The CDR3 DNA reads TGTGCCAGCCGATTGGCAGGGGGCACAGATACGCAGTATTTT. As protein: CASRLAGGTDTQYF. Variable domain in full (rest from reference TRBV19 and TRBJ2-3): DGGITQSPKYLFRKEGQNVTLSCEQNLNHDAMYWYRQDPGQGLRLIYYSQIVNDFQKGDIAEGYSVSREKKESFPLTVTSAQKNPTAFYLCASRLAGGTDTQYFGPGTRLTVL.

The rearrangement links TRBV6-5 to TRBJ2-5; D gene unclear. Deletions cut 1 base from V and 2 bases from J, with 8 bases between. CDR1 and CDR2 from the germline V gene are MNHEY and SVGAGI. The CDR3 has 14 amino acids. As DNA, the CDR3 is TGTGCCAGCAGTTACTTTCCAGGTCAAGAGACCCAGTACTTC. This encodes CASSYFPGQETQYF.

The chain recombines TRBV5-1 with TRBJ2-5, with 7 bases identical to TRBD1. Per the germline V gene, CDR1 is SGHRS and CDR2 is YFSETQ. CDR3 length equals 15 residues. J lost 2 bases, V lost 7 bases, and 11 bases had no gene match. CDR3 loop: CASRIGTEIQETQYF. In DNA, the CDR3 is TGCGCCAGCCGAATCGGGACAGAGATTCAAGAGACCCAGTACTTC.